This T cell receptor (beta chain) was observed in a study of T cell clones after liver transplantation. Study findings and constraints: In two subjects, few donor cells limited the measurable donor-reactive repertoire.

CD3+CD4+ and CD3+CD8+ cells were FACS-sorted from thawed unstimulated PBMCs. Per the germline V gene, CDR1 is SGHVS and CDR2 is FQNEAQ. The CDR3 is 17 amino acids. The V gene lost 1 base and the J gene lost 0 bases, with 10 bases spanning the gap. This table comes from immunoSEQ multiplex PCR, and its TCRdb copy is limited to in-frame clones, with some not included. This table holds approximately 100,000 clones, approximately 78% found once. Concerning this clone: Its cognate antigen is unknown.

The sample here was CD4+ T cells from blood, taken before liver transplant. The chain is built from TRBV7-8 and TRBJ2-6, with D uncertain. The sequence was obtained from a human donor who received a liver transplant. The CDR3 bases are TGTGCCAGCAGCTTAGTATCTCAGGCCTCTGGGGCCAACGTCCTGACTTTC. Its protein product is CASSLVSQASGANVLTF.